The clone carrying this T cell receptor beta chain was seen a handful of times. The antigen is undetermined. This entry is derived from a study of neurological immune-mediated disorders. Study-level points and caveats: Private repertoires in all groups were suggested by the absence of shared CDR3 amino acid sequences among expanded clones across subjects.

Libraries used 2 million unsorted PBMCs kept frozen in RNAlater. The cDNA was produced through 5'RACE with 10-nucleotide random UMIs. TCRdb processed the 5' RACE reads anew with MiXCR; each CDR3 protein has one entry. The table records 55,000 to 65,000 distinct CDR3 sequences, over 9.5% of them present only once. What was sequenced was PBMCs. The sequence was collected from a woman aged 55-70 years with HTLV-1-associated myelopathy (HAM/TSP).

The CDR3 here is CASHPFPGTGSFEQYF. DNA for the CDR3: TGTGCCAGCCACCCCTTTCCAGGGACAGGGTCTTTCGAGCAGTACTTC. This chain links TRBV18 with TRBJ2-7, with TRBD1 matching 9 bases. From germline, CDR1 is KGHSH and CDR2 LQKENI. This CDR3 contains 16 residues. J lost 6 bases, V lost 8 bases, and 17 bases had no gene match.